These 23 T cell receptor beta chains were sequenced from one sample in a study of blood T cell repertoires in COVID-19. The table came from immunoSEQ multiplex PCR; TCRdb's copy has only in-frame clones and leaves some out. The table shows some 290,000 clones, with over 85% occurring only once. Sequenced: PBMCs or T cells enriched from blood (not recorded which). These receptors were taken from a woman between 25 and 40 years old who had recovered from COVID-19.

V is TRBV29-1 and J is TRBJ2-7; perhaps TRBD1 as D (6 bases). The CDR3 length is 12 residues. The germline V gene has CDR1 SQVTM and CDR2 ANQGSEA. Trimming stripped 5 bases from V and 3 bases from J, with 11 bases between. CDR3 amino acids: CSVLGQVYEQYF. The DNA of the CDR3 is TGCAGCGTTTTGGGACAAGTCTACGAGCAGTACTTC.

The V and J genes are TRBV4-1 and TRBJ1-5, with D maybe TRBD1 (5 bases). Germline CDR1 MGHRA, CDR2 YSYEKL. The V and J ends lost 1 base and 0 bases respectively, with 16 bases between them. CDR3 length equals 18 residues. The CDR3 DNA reads as TGCGCCAGCAGCCAAGGGAGGGTCGGGGCTTATAGCAATCAGCCCCAGCATTTT. It specifies CASSQGRVGAYSNQPQHF.

This sequence joins TRBV30 and TRBJ1-1; TRBD1 aligns across 7 bases. After removal of 4 bases from V and 4 bases from J, the junction contained 9 bases not matched to a gene. This CDR3 spans 14 amino acids. The germline gives CDR1 GTSNPN, CDR2 SVGIG (reference sequence). The CDR3: CAWIVRRGRTEAFF. The CDR3 bases are TGTGCCTGGATCGTTCGGAGGGGGCGCACTGAAGCTTTCTTT. Filled out from reference TRBV30 and TRBJ1-1, the complete variable domain reads SQTIHQWPATLVQPVGSPLSLECTVEGTSNPNLYWYRQAAGRGLQLLFYSVGIGQISSEVPQNLSASRPQDRQFILSSKKLLLSDSGFYLCAWIVRRGRTEAFFGQGTRLTVV.

This clone was seen only once. The J gene is TRBJ2-7, the V gene TRBV5-8; D possibly corresponds to TRBD1 (7 bases). The V end lost 4 bases, the J end lost 2 bases, and 19 bases lay between the germline ends. Germline V gene data show CDR1 as SGHTS and CDR2 as YDEGEE. The CDR3 is 16 residues long. CDR3 nucleotide sequence: TGTGCCAGCAGCAGGAGGGGACAGCCAGGAACCTACGAGCAGTACTTC. Its translation is CASSRRGQPGTYEQYF.

This clone was detected only a few times. V usage is TRBV9 and J usage is TRBJ2-7; 9 positions match TRBD1. CDR3 size: 14 residues. The ends lost 4 bases at V and 6 bases at J; junction bases unmatched: 8. Germline V gene lookup returns CDR1 SGDLS and CDR2 YYNGEE. The CDR3 sequence: CASSTGTGPREQYF. DNA of the CDR3: TGTGCCAGCAGCACCGGGACAGGGCCACGCGAGCAGTACTTC. Combining the CDR3 with reference TRBV9 and TRBJ2-7 gives the whole variable domain DSGVTQTPKHLITATGQRVTLRCSPRSGDLSVYWYQQSLDQGLQFLIQYYNGEERAKGNILERFSAQQFPDLHSELNLSSLELGDSALYFCASSTGTGPREQYFGPGTRLTVT.

J is TRBJ1-1 and V is TRBV4-2; no clear D gene. The CDR3 extends over 14 amino acids. From germline, CDR1 is LGHNA and CDR2 YNFKEQ. Between the trimmed V and J ends, which lost 4 bases and 1 base, there was a span of 10 bases. The CDR3 DNA follows: TGTGCCAGCAGCCGCCCGCAGGAGAACACTGAAGCTTTCTTT. Its protein is CASSRPQENTEAFF.

This clone was seen once. Additional DNA sequences in this sample encode the identical CDR3. The chain employs TRBV27 and TRBJ2-1, with TRBD2 identical over 11 bases. Germline V gene data show CDR1 as MNHEY and CDR2 as SMNVEV (reference sequence). The CDR3 contains 15 residues. The V gene end was trimmed by 5 bases and the J gene end by 7 bases; junction bases not matched to a gene: 7. The CDR3 here is CASSLTSGSGNEQFF. CDR3 coding DNA: TGTGCCAGCAGTCTTACTAGCGGGAGCGGGAATGAGCAGTTCTTC.

The J gene is TRBJ2-7, the V gene TRBV18, with 10 positions matching TRBD1. Trimming at V came to 3 bases and at J to 3 bases, leaving 2 bases not matched to a gene. Germline loops: CDR1 KGHSH, CDR2 LQKENI. The CDR3 totals 14 residues. The chain's CDR3 is CASSPRTGGYEQYF. The CDR3 region has the DNA TGTGCCAGCTCACCGCGGACAGGGGGCTACGAGCAGTACTTC.

V is TRBV30 and J is TRBJ2-7; 11 bases fit TRBD2. J lost 11 bases, V lost 0 bases, and 18 bases had no gene match. CDR1 and CDR2 (germline): GTSNPN, SVGIG (reference sequence). The CDR3 has 17 residues. As DNA, the CDR3 is TGTGCCTGGAGTGTACATGTTAGTAGCGGGAGGGCCGGGTTTAAGTACTTC. Its translation is CAWSVHVSSGRAGFKYF.

The chain recombines TRBV7-8 with TRBJ1-1; D is undetermined. Germline-derived CDR1 and CDR2 are SGHVS and FQNEAQ. The CDR3 has 19 amino acids. V lost 3 bases to trimming and J lost 1 base, with 24 bases between them. The CDR3 region is CASSFLGSYESPRNTEAFF. CDR3 in DNA: TGTGCCAGCAGCTTCCTGGGCAGTTATGAGTCCCCCCGGAACACTGAAGCTTTCTTT.

J is TRBJ2-1 and V is TRBV15; 7 positions match TRBD2. The CDR3 is 16 amino acids. Looked up from germline, CDR1 is LNHNV and CDR2 is YYDKDF (reference sequence). The V gene end was trimmed by 0 bases and the J gene end by 10 bases; junction bases not matched to a gene: 12. The CDR3 region is CATSREVGGPSWEQFF. CDR3 coding DNA: TGTGCCACCAGCAGAGAAGTGGGAGGGCCTTCGTGGGAGCAGTTCTTC. Using reference TRBV15 and TRBJ2-1 for the parts outside the CDR3, the full variable domain is DAMVIQNPRYQVTQFGKPVTLSCSQTLNHNVMYWYQQKSSQAPKLLFHYYDKDFNNEADTPDNFQSRRPNTSFCFLDIRSPGLGDTAMYLCATSREVGGPSWEQFFGPGTRLTVL.

The chain links TRBV2 to TRBJ1-1; possible D gene TRBD1, 6 bases. Trimming took 7 bases from V and 4 from J, leaving 19 bases between them. Germline V gives CDR1 SNHLY, CDR2 FYNNEI. The CDR3 extends over 15 amino acids. As DNA, the CDR3 is TGTGCCAGCAAACCACGGGACACCCGAGGCACTGAAGCTTTCTTT. Translation gives CASKPRDTRGTEAFF.

The chain has TRBV11-2 and TRBJ1-1, with D perhaps TRBD1 (5 bases). V dropped 1 base and J dropped 10 bases, with 13 bases sitting between them. The CDR3 covers 13 residues. CDR1 SGHAT and CDR2 FQNNGV come from the germline V gene. CDR3 in amino acids: CASSLVPGGGAFF. The CDR3 coding sequence is TGTGCCAGCAGCTTAGTCCCCGGGGGTGGAGCTTTCTTT.

This clone was seen more than once but under ten times. The gene calls are TRBV11-2 and TRBJ2-7; TRBD2 matches at 10 bases. The junction had 12 bases not matched to a gene; V was cut back by 4 bases and J by 9 bases. CDR1 is SGHAT and CDR2 is FQNNGV in the germline V gene. The CDR3 is made up of 15 amino acids. The DNA for the CDR3 is TGTGCCAGCAGCTCGTTCGGACTAGCGGTAATCGGGCAGTACTTC. This encodes CASSSFGLAVIGQYF.

The rearrangement uses TRBV6-5 and TRBJ2-1, with D perhaps matching TRBD2 (5 bases). This CDR3 has 11 amino acids. The germline V gene encodes CDR1 MNHEY and CDR2 SVGAGI. Between the trimmed V and J ends, which lost 5 bases and 11 bases, there was a span of 10 bases. Here the CDR3 reads CASSIRDQQFF. The CDR3 DNA reads TGTGCCAGCAGTATCCGGGATCAGCAGTTCTTC.

V usage is TRBV3-1 (or the pseudogene TRBV3-2) and J usage is TRBJ1-2; D remains ambiguous. V lost 8 bases and J lost 3, with 7 bases in between. CDR3 length equals 11 residues. Germline V gene lookup returns CDR1 LGHDT and CDR2 YNNKEL (reference sequence). The CDR3 DNA reads as TGTGCCAGCCCACAGTACTATGGCTACACCTTC. It yields the protein CASPQYYGYTF.

V gene TRBV7-9 combines with J gene TRBJ2-7, with 7 bases matching TRBD1. The V gene's germline CDR1 is SEHNR and CDR2 FQNEAQ (reference sequence). Unmatched junction bases numbered 4, after V lost 4 bases and J lost 1 base. CDR3 length: 14 residues. The CDR3 nucleotides are TGTGCCAGCAGCTGGACGACAGGGTCCTACGAGCAGTACTTC. Its protein is CASSWTTGSYEQYF. The variable domain in full, completed from reference TRBV7-9 and TRBJ2-7, reads DTGVSQNPRHKITKRGQNVTFRCDPISEHNRLYWYRQTLGQGPEFLTYFQNEAQLEKSRLLSDRFSAERPKGSFSTLEIQRTEQGDSAMYLCASSWTTGSYEQYFGPGTRLTVT.

V usage is TRBV19 and J usage is TRBJ2-7, with D possibly matching TRBD2 (6 bases). CDR3 length: 18 residues. V dropped 2 bases and J dropped 4 bases, with 24 bases sitting between them. The germline V gene has CDR1 LNHDA and CDR2 SQIVND (reference sequence). The chain's CDR3 is CASSIRLGSGLSTYEQYF. CDR3 coding DNA: TGTGCCAGTAGTATAAGATTGGGGTCGGGACTCTCCACTTACGAGCAGTACTTC.

The chain uses TRBV10-3 and TRBJ1-2; 7 bases fit TRBD1. The CDR3 sequence is 14 residues long. J lost 4 bases, V lost 5 bases, and 7 bases had no gene match. Germline V gene sequence: CDR1 ENHRY, CDR2 SYGVKD. The CDR3 reads CAISISDRAYGYTF. The CDR3 bases are TGTGCCATCAGTATATCAGACAGGGCCTATGGCTACACCTTC.

This sequence joins TRBV6-5 and TRBJ2-2, with 9 positions matching TRBD1. Germline assignment: CDR1 MNHEY and CDR2 SVGAGI. V shed 4 bases, J shed 4 bases, and the junction held 4 bases outside the gene matches. The CDR3 is made up of 15 amino acids. This CDR3 reads CASSSQGATTGELFF. For the CDR3, the DNA is TGTGCCAGCAGTTCACAGGGGGCCACCACCGGGGAGCTGTTTTTT.

The chain couples TRBV19 to TRBJ2-1; 9 nucleotides align to TRBD2. CDR3 length: 17 residues. Trimming took 4 bases from V and 4 from J; bases not matched to a gene: 11. The germline V gene has CDR1 LNHDA and CDR2 SQIVND (reference sequence). The CDR3 sequence is CASSTYQAGGTYNEQFF. CDR3 coding DNA: TGTGCCAGTAGTACCTACCAGGCGGGGGGGACTTACAATGAGCAGTTCTTC.

The chain recombines TRBV30 with TRBJ2-1, with 8 bases fitting TRBD1. CDR1 is GTSNPN and CDR2 is SVGIG in the germline V gene (reference sequence). After removal of 7 bases from V and 9 bases from J, the junction contained 8 bases not matched to a gene. The CDR3 covers 12 residues. Here the CDR3 DNA reads TGTGCCTTAGGACAGGGAAGGGTTGAGCAGTTCTTC. Protein: CALGQGRVEQFF.

The gene calls are TRBV5-1 and TRBJ2-7; weak D call: TRBD2 (6 bases). The CDR3 covers 16 residues. Germline V gene data show CDR1 as SGHRS and CDR2 as YFSETQ. V was trimmed by 0 bases and J by 2 bases, leaving 15 bases between them. The CDR3: CASSLGGLPRTYEQYF. DNA of the CDR3: TGCGCCAGCAGCTTGGGGGGACTTCCTCGGACCTACGAGCAGTACTTC.